These 12 T cell receptor beta chains originate from one sample sequenced in a study of spatial heterogeneity in lung cancer. As for time point: sample taken at primary tumor resection. MiXCR, run by TCRdb on the 5' RACE reads, gives a single entry per CDR3 protein. The sample records 6,000 to 6,500 distinct CDR3 sequences, 7.5% to 9% being singletons. Sequenced here: normal lung tissue next to the tumor, sampled at surgery. The receptor source for this set is a female donor with early-stage non-small cell lung cancer.

By share, this clonotype counts as medium-sized. The V call is TRBV29-1, the J call TRBJ1-2; possibly TRBD1 for D (6 bases). The V end lost 6 bases, the J end lost 4 bases, and 15 bases lay between the germline ends. There are 13 residues in the CDR3. The germline V gene encodes CDR1 SQVTM and CDR2 ANQGSEA. CDR3 in DNA: TGCAGCGTCGGAAGATCACAGGGCTATGGCTACACCTTC. As protein: CSVGRSQGYGYTF.

This clonotype qualifies as medium-sized. The chain couples TRBV20-1 to TRBJ2-3; D unclear. V gave up 6 bases and J gave up 5 bases, with 15 bases separating them. The germline V gene has CDR1 DFQATT and CDR2 SNEGSKA (reference sequence). The CDR3 covers 13 residues. For the CDR3, the DNA is TGCAGTGCCCCGTTCGGTTTCCTAGATACGCAGTATTTT. Translated, it gives CSAPFGFLDTQYF.

V gene TRBV6-4 combines with J gene TRBJ1-1; 8 nucleotides agree with TRBD1. CDR3 length equals 14 residues. CDR1 is MRHNA and CDR2 is SNTAGT in the germline V gene. V gave up 6 bases and J gave up 5 bases; unmatched junction bases: 8. The CDR3 DNA reads as TGTGCCAGCAGCTTGACAGGGGAGGGTACTGAAGCTTTCTTT. Protein: CASSLTGEGTEAFF.

This clonotype was observed many times. The genes are TRBV6-5 and TRBJ1-2; D ambiguous. The V gene lost 5 bases and the J gene lost 0 bases, with 16 bases spanning the gap. Germline CDR1 MNHEY, CDR2 SVGAGI. This CDR3 spans 16 amino acids. CDR3: CASSGTLGGANYGYTF. In nucleotides, the CDR3 is TGTGCCAGCAGTGGAACCCTAGGTGGGGCTAACTATGGCTACACCTTC.

This sequence joins TRBV6-6 and TRBJ1-4; no definite D call. V was trimmed by 3 bases and J by 2 bases, leaving 7 bases between them. Germline CDR1 MNHNY, CDR2 SVGAGI (reference sequence). The CDR3 covers 14 residues. As DNA, the CDR3 is TGTGCCAGCAGTTATGGGAGGACTAATGAAAAACTGTTTTTT. This encodes CASSYGRTNEKLFF.

The chain joins TRBV21-1 to TRBJ1-5. TRBV21-1 is flagged as a pseudogene. The CDR3 loop spans 19 amino acids. The CDR3 DNA is TGTGCCAGCAGCAAACGGTGCAGGGGGCTATGGTTAAGCAATCAGCCCCAGCATTTT. It is translated as CASSKRCRGLWLSNQPQHF.

The chain is built from TRBV6-6 and TRBJ2-7, with D unresolved. The V gene lost 0 bases and the J gene lost 2 bases, with 8 bases spanning the gap. In germline, CDR1 is MNHNY, CDR2 SVGAGI (reference sequence). CDR3 length: 14 amino acids. For the CDR3, the DNA is TGTGCCAGCAGTTACTCGGGCCGGACCTACGAGCAGTACTTC. This codes for CASSYSGRTYEQYF.

By its share, this clonotype is medium-sized. This chain links TRBV11-2 with TRBJ2-7; 13 nucleotides match TRBD2. Germline loops: CDR1 SGHAT, CDR2 FQNNGV. Trimming took 3 bases from V and 1 from J; bases not matched to a gene: 6. The CDR3 runs to 17 residues. The CDR3 protein is CASSLRLAGGTSYEQYF. In DNA, the CDR3 is TGTGCCAGCAGCTTGAGACTAGCGGGGGGAACTTCCTACGAGCAGTACTTC.

Sample share makes this clonotype medium-sized. The rearrangement links TRBV6-5 to TRBJ2-5; D possibly corresponds to TRBD1 (6 bases). This CDR3 region has 15 residues. Trimming stripped 6 bases from V and 1 base from J, with 15 bases between. Germline CDR1 and CDR2: MNHEY and SVGAGI. The CDR3 spells CASSITTGTQETQYF. For the CDR3, the DNA is TGTGCCAGCAGCATTACCACAGGGACCCAAGAGACCCAGTACTTC.

In its sample, this clonotype is large. This rearrangement joins TRBV27 to TRBJ1-4; 7 bases line up with TRBD1. V was clipped by 2 bases and J by 7 bases; unmatched bases: 7. The V gene's germline CDR1 is MNHEY and CDR2 SMNVEV (reference sequence). CDR3 size: 15 residues. CDR3 bases: TGTGCCAGCAGTTTAGGAGGGGGCTACGGTGAAAAACTGTTTTTT. It translates to CASSLGGGYGEKLFF.

By share, this clonotype ranks as medium-sized. V is TRBV2 and J is TRBJ2-3; TRBD2 matches at 8 bases. The CDR3 runs 17 residues. Germline CDR1 SNHLY, CDR2 FYNNEI. Unmatched junction bases numbered 13, after V lost 5 bases and J lost 3 bases. In DNA, the CDR3 is TGTGCCAGCAGTACCTCAGAGGCGGGGGGCCCGACAGATACGCAGTATTTT. Encoded protein: CASSTSEAGGPTDTQYF.

This clonotype was counted at least ten times. This chain connects TRBV29-1 to TRBJ2-7; 7 positions agree with TRBD1. This CDR3 contains 13 residues. The trim removed 4 bases at V and 2 bases at J, leaving 5 bases unmatched. In germline, CDR1 is SQVTM, CDR2 ANQGSEA. The chain's CDR3 is CSVVTGATYEQYF. The CDR3, as DNA: TGCAGCGTTGTCACAGGGGCAACCTACGAGCAGTACTTC.